A selection of T cell receptor beta chains follows, all from one sample in a study of blood T cell repertoires in COVID-19. Libraries were prepared by immunoSEQ multiplex PCR; TCRdb keeps only in-frame clonotypes and omits some of them. In the table there are 130,000 to 150,000 clones, around 84% of which are singletons. The source material was PBMCs or T cells enriched from blood (not recorded which). The origin of the receptors is a woman between 45 and 65 years old who had been exposed to COVID-19. Each CDR3 is given with its conserved first and last residue. D genes are given only for firm matches. The listing skips clone size in some rows; elsewhere it reads once, few, many or a size class.

size	V	D	J	CDR3	DNA
NA	TRBV11-2	TRBD1	TRBJ1-2	CASSLTGNGYGYTF	TGTGCCAGCAGCTTGACAGGGAACGGTTATGGCTACACCTTC
NA	TRBV5-4	NA	TRBJ2-7	CASSLGGLQHRGEQYF	TGTGCCAGCAGCTTGGGGGGCCTCCAGCACCGGGGGGAGCAGTACTTC
few	TRBV9	NA	TRBJ1-3	CASSDLQGGRYGNTIYF	TGTGCCAGCAGCGATTTACAGGGTGGACGTTATGGAAACACCATATATTTT
NA	TRBV15	TRBD1	TRBJ1-1	CATSRRAGTGGLSSLNTEAFF	TGTGCCACCAGCAGGCGTGCCGGGACAGGGGGCCTCTCATCATTAAACACTGAAGCTTTCTTT
NA	TRBV27	NA	TRBJ2-7	CASSLLGLPYEQYF	TGTGCCAGCAGTCTTCTCGGACTGCCATACGAGCAGTACTTC
NA	TRBV6-2/TRBV6-3	NA	TRBJ1-5	CASSMSQGLQSNQPQHF	TGTGCCAGCAGTATGTCCCAGGGGCTTCAAAGCAATCAGCCCCAGCATTTT
NA	TRBV5-5	TRBD1	TRBJ1-1	CASSQGADTEAFF	TGTGCCAGCAGCCAGGGGGCGGACACTGAAGCTTTCTTT
NA	TRBV10-3	TRBD2	TRBJ2-2	CAIRLAGGSNTGELFF	TGTGCCATCAGACTAGCGGGAGGTTCGAACACCGGGGAGCTGTTTTTT
NA	TRBV6-2/TRBV6-3	NA	TRBJ2-7	CASRYEDSSAYEQYF	TGTGCCAGCAGGTACGAAGACAGTTCCGCCTACGAGCAGTACTTC
few	TRBV6-5	TRBD1	TRBJ1-2	CASSYSRGDSLYGYTF	TGTGCCAGCAGTTACTCGAGGGGGGACAGCCTCTATGGCTACACCTTC
NA	TRBV6-5	NA	TRBJ2-7	CASSYGEGVSYEQYF	TGTGCCAGCAGTTACGGGGAGGGGGTCTCCTACGAGCAGTACTTC
NA	TRBV5-1	TRBD1	TRBJ1-2	CASSDTRDRVRGYGYTF	TGCGCCAGCAGCGATACCCGGGACAGGGTACGGGGCTATGGCTACACCTTC
NA	TRBV30	TRBD1	TRBJ2-7	CAWSLGDRGYEQYF	TGTGCCTGGAGTTTGGGGGACAGGGGTTACGAGCAGTACTTC
few	TRBV10-1	NA	TRBJ2-5	CASSQGAGKTQYF	TGCGCCAGCTCTCAAGGGGCCGGAAAGACCCAGTACTTC
NA	TRBV5-4	TRBD2	TRBJ2-7	CASSSGLAGDEQYF	TGTGCCAGCAGCTCGGGACTAGCGGGAGATGAGCAGTACTTC
NA	TRBV27	NA	TRBJ2-4	CASSPRPGAKNIQYF	TGTGCCAGCAGCCCGCGTCCAGGAGCCAAAAACATTCAGTACTTC
NA	TRBV6-5	NA	TRBJ1-5	CASRTLGGGQPQHF	TGTGCCAGCAGAACTCTGGGGGGAGGACAGCCCCAGCATTTT
few	TRBV12-5	TRBD1	TRBJ1-2	CASGLLSTGQGAGGYTF	TGTGCTAGTGGTTTGCTCTCCACGGGACAGGGGGCCGGTGGCTACACCTTC
NA	TRBV9	TRBD2	TRBJ2-1	CASSVVSGLAKEQFF	TGTGCCAGCAGCGTAGTGTCCGGACTAGCGAAAGAGCAGTTCTTC
few	TRBV9	NA	TRBJ1-1	CASSVAGFDTEAFF	TGTGCCAGCAGCGTAGCCGGGTTCGACACTGAAGCTTTCTTT
NA	TRBV2	TRBD1	TRBJ1-3	CATSPGQGRIGGNTIYF	TGTGCCACCAGCCCGGGACAGGGGAGGATCGGCGGAAACACCATATATTTT
NA	TRBV9	NA	TRBJ1-3	CASSVTGMSSGNTIYF	TGTGCCAGCAGCGTCACAGGGATGAGCTCTGGAAACACCATATATTTT
NA	TRBV19	TRBD1	TRBJ2-7	CASQDRGYEQYF	TGTGCCAGCCAAGACAGGGGGTACGAGCAGTACTTC
NA	TRBV2	TRBD1	TRBJ1-2	CASGQTGTYGYTF	TGTGCCAGCGGCCAGACAGGGACGTATGGCTACACCTTC
NA	TRBV2	NA	TRBJ2-3	CASREGISGDTQYF	TGTGCCAGCAGGGAGGGGATTTCGGGGGATACGCAGTATTTT
once	TRBV5-4	NA	TRBJ2-5	CASSPEAGLLGTQYF	TGTGCCAGCAGCCCCGAGGCAGGGCTCCTTGGGACCCAGTACTTC
NA	TRBV27	TRBD1	TRBJ1-2	CASRSTGGIYGYTF	TGTGCCAGCAGATCCACAGGGGGCATCTATGGCTACACCTTC
NA	TRBV11-2	NA	TRBJ1-1	CASSNRVGTEAFF	TGTGCCAGCAGTAACAGGGTCGGCACTGAAGCTTTCTTT
NA	TRBV27	TRBD1	TRBJ2-4	CASRDRVLGNIQYF	TGTGCCAGCAGAGACAGGGTGTTGGGAAACATTCAGTACTTC
NA	TRBV7-6	NA	TRBJ2-2	CASGGGGGNTGELFF	TGTGCCAGCGGCGGCGGAGGTGGGAACACCGGGGAGCTGTTTTTT
NA	TRBV5-6	TRBD2	TRBJ2-3	CASSFAGGYTDTQYF	TGTGCCAGCAGCTTTGCGGGGGGCTACACAGATACGCAGTATTTT
NA	TRBV12-3/TRBV12-4	NA	TRBJ2-1	CASSTHRVNEQFF	TGTGCCAGCAGTACCCACAGGGTGAATGAGCAGTTCTTC
few	TRBV12-5	NA	TRBJ2-1	CASRREGARVEQFF	TGTGCTAGCCGCCGAGAAGGGGCTCGGGTTGAGCAGTTCTTC
NA	TRBV27	TRBD1	TRBJ1-5	CASREYRGDAQPQHF	TGTGCCAGCAGGGAATACAGGGGGGACGCTCAGCCCCAGCATTTT
NA	TRBV6-6	NA	TRBJ2-5	CASREGTQYF	TGTGCCAGCAGAGAGGGAACCCAGTACTTC
NA	TRBV20-1	NA	TRBJ2-3	CSATHTDTQYF	TGCAGTGCTACACACACAGATACGCAGTATTTT
NA	TRBV7-9	NA	TRBJ2-1	CASSLSSRYDEQFF	TGTGCCAGCAGCTTATCTAGCCGGTACGATGAGCAGTTCTTC
few	TRBV7-8	NA	TRBJ1-2	CASSTQQANYGYTF	TGTGCCAGCAGCACACAGCAAGCTAACTATGGCTACACCTTC
NA	TRBV5-1	TRBD1	TRBJ1-6	CASSLGRQGGSPLHF	TGCGCCAGCAGCTTGGGTAGACAGGGAGGTTCACCCCTCCACTTT
NA	TRBV4-2	NA	TRBJ1-6	CASSQDLGWRGGGSYNSPLHF	TGTGCCAGCAGCCAAGATCTTGGGTGGAGGGGTGGAGGCTCCTATAATTCACCCCTCCACTTT
once	TRBV27	TRBD2	TRBJ2-7	CASSTGRRLAGSYEQYF	TGTGCCAGCAGTACAGGGAGAAGGTTAGCGGGATCCTACGAGCAGTACTTC
NA	TRBV6-5	NA	TRBJ1-1	CASIGGGTEAFF	TGTGCCAGCATAGGGGGAGGGACTGAAGCTTTCTTT
NA	TRBV6-6	TRBD1	TRBJ1-3	CASSRTGVGNTIYF	TGTGCCAGCAGTAGGACAGGGGTCGGAAACACCATATATTTT
NA	TRBV3-1/TRBV3-2	TRBD2	TRBJ2-5	CASSQDASGGKTQYF	TGTGCCAGCAGCCAAGATGCTAGCGGGGGAAAGACCCAGTACTTC
NA	TRBV3-1/TRBV3-2	NA	TRBJ2-5	CASSPLLGSQYF	TGTGCCAGCAGCCCCCTACTAGGGTCCCAGTACTTC
NA	TRBV5-6	NA	TRBJ2-6	CASSPRHLLSGANVLTF	TGTGCCAGCAGCCCCCGACACCTGCTCTCTGGGGCCAACGTCCTGACTTTC
NA	TRBV24-1	TRBD1	TRBJ2-3	CATSDTPGQWRIIDTQYF	TGTGCCACCAGTGATACCCCGGGACAGTGGAGGATTATAGATACGCAGTATTTT
NA	TRBV6-6	TRBD1	TRBJ1-5	CASSLDVPGQGNQPQHF	TGTGCCAGCAGTCTAGACGTACCGGGACAGGGCAATCAGCCCCAGCATTTT
medium-sized	TRBV19	NA	TRBJ1-5	CASSWSGPQHF	TGTGCCAGTAGCTGGTCGGGGCCCCAGCATTTT
NA	TRBV20-1	TRBD1	TRBJ1-1	CSARTGAPAFF	TGCAGTGCTCGAACAGGGGCGCCTGCTTTCTTT
NA	TRBV6-5	TRBD2	TRBJ2-5	CASSYSPSGGETQYF	TGTGCCAGCAGTTACTCCCCTTCGGGGGGTGAGACCCAGTACTTC
NA	TRBV4-3	NA	TRBJ1-5	CASSPAQGNQPQHF	TGCGCCAGCAGCCCCGCCCAGGGTAATCAGCCCCAGCATTTT
NA	TRBV7-2	TRBD2	TRBJ2-7	CASSPLTSGRAVQYF	TGTGCCAGCAGCCCCCTGACTAGCGGGAGGGCTGTGCAGTACTTC
NA	TRBV12-3/TRBV12-4	TRBD1	TRBJ2-7	CASSKNGQGEYF	TGTGCCAGCAGCAAAAACGGACAGGGGGAGTACTTC
NA	TRBV27	TRBD2	TRBJ2-1	CASSVLAGEVNEQFF	TGTGCCAGCAGTGTCCTAGCGGGAGAAGTAAATGAGCAGTTCTTC
NA	TRBV19	TRBD2	TRBJ2-1	CASSILPGLAGVRINEQFF	TGTGCCAGTAGTATATTACCGGGACTAGCGGGAGTCCGCATCAATGAGCAGTTCTTC
NA	TRBV29-1	NA	TRBJ1-3	CSVGLQGSFSGNTIYF	TGCAGCGTTGGTTTACAGGGCAGTTTCTCTGGAAACACCATATATTTT
NA	TRBV19	NA	TRBJ2-5	CASSMSLPGTQYF	TGTGCCAGTAGTATGTCGCTACCGGGGACCCAGTACTTC
NA	TRBV4-1	TRBD1	TRBJ2-6	CASSPRDSGPSGANVLTF	TGCGCCAGCAGCCCCCGGGACAGCGGTCCGAGTGGGGCCAACGTCCTGACTTTC